Listed below are T cell receptor beta chains from one sample, sequenced in a study of T-cell reconstitution after alpha-beta-depleted transplantation in children. MiXCR, run by TCRdb on the PCR reads, gives a single entry per CDR3 protein. The sample lists about 72,000 distinct CDR3 sequences, around 6.6% seen once, with approximately 2.3% in the top ten. Sequencing used PBMCs from the stem cell graft donor, obtained from the stem cell graft. Receptors originate from a human donor who donated a stem cell graft to a child with acute lymphoblastic leukemia. The CDR3 runs from the conserved cysteine through the conserved F or W. A D gene is named only where the DNA matches it firmly. Clone size is shown for a subset of rows, as once, few, many or a class of expanded clone.

abundance	v_gene	j_gene	d_gene	CDR3aa	CDR3nt
many	TRBV29-1	TRBJ1-1	.	CSVRDTMNTEAFF	TGCAGCGTTCGGGATACGATGAACACTGAAGCTTTCTTT
.	TRBV5-8	TRBJ2-2	.	CASTQGGSNTGELFF	TGTGCCAGCACCCAAGGGGGGTCGAACACCGGGGAGCTGTTTTTT
many	TRBV5-5	TRBJ1-1	TRBD1	CASSLGGQGEWIAFF	TGTGCCAGCAGCTTAGGAGGACAGGGTGAATGGATAGCTTTCTTT
many	TRBV4-3	TRBJ2-3	TRBD2	CASSQERWLAGADTQYF	TGCGCCAGCAGCCAAGAGCGGTGGCTAGCGGGGGCAGATACGCAGTATTTT
.	TRBV6-6	TRBJ2-3	.	CASSSTAQGDTQYF	TGTGCCAGCAGTTCGACAGCGCAGGGAGATACGCAGTATTTT
many	TRBV27	TRBJ1-5	.	CASSFGGYQPQHF	TGTGCCAGCAGTTTCGGGGGATATCAGCCCCAGCATTTT
.	TRBV29-1	TRBJ1-1	TRBD1	CSVEGGTVRITEAFF	TGCAGCGTTGAAGGGGGGACAGTCCGGATCACTGAAGCTTTCTTT
many	TRBV18	TRBJ2-6	TRBD1	CASSPPWTGRSGANVLTF	TGTGCCAGCTCACCACCGTGGACAGGGCGGTCTGGGGCCAACGTCCTGACTTTC
many	TRBV20-1	TRBJ1-1	.	CSASRAAEAFF	TGCAGTGCTAGTAGGGCCGCTGAAGCTTTCTTT
.	TRBV27	TRBJ1-2	.	CASSFSGTWGYGYTF	TGTGCCAGCAGTTTCTCAGGGACTTGGGGGTATGGCTACACCTTC
many	TRBV6-5	TRBJ2-2	.	CASSLVRVEGTGELFF	TGTGCCAGCAGTTTGGTCCGGGTCGAAGGAACCGGGGAGCTGTTTTTT
many	TRBV5-1	TRBJ2-3	TRBD2	CASSPGSGSDTQYF	TGCGCCAGCAGCCCTGGGAGCGGGAGTGATACGCAGTATTTT
many	TRBV5-1	TRBJ2-1	TRBD2	CASSSGLAGGYSYNEQFF	TGCGCCAGCAGCTCAGGACTAGCGGGGGGGTATTCCTACAATGAGCAGTTCTTC
.	TRBV5-1	TRBJ2-1	TRBD2	CASRLAGGDEQFF	TGCGCCAGCAGACTAGCGGGAGGGGATGAGCAGTTCTTC
few	TRBV24-1	TRBJ1-1	.	CATMVNTEAFF	TGTGCCACCATGGTGAACACTGAAGCTTTCTTT
many	TRBV24-1	TRBJ1-2	.	CATSDGANYGYTF	TGTGCCACCAGTGATGGGGCTAACTATGGCTACACCTTC
few	TRBV28	TRBJ2-3	TRBD2	CASSEGTSGSTDTQYF	TGTGCCAGCAGTGAAGGGACTAGCGGCAGCACAGATACGCAGTATTTT
many	TRBV4-3	TRBJ1-3	.	CASSQDPGFTNTIYF	TGCGCCAGCAGCCAAGATCCGGGGTTCACAAACACCATATATTTT
many	TRBV28	TRBJ2-7	.	CASSPALGEQYF	TGTGCCAGCAGTCCCGCCCTCGGCGAGCAGTACTTC
many	TRBV15	TRBJ2-1	.	CATSRDRSSYNEQFF	TGTGCCACCAGCAGAGACAGGAGCTCCTACAATGAGCAGTTCTTC
many	TRBV5-1	TRBJ2-3	.	CASSLFSSAGTQYF	TGCGCCAGCAGCTTATTTTCTTCGGCAGGTACGCAGTATTTT
many	TRBV29-1	TRBJ2-2	TRBD2	CSVSSGGPNTGELFF	TGCAGCGTCAGTAGCGGGGGGCCGAACACCGGGGAGCTGTTTTTT
.	TRBV11-2	TRBJ1-2	.	CASSLAGGQPYGYTF	TGTGCCAGCAGCTTAGCCGGGGGCCAACCCTATGGCTACACCTTC
many	TRBV7-8	TRBJ1-1	.	CASSLGGQGPEAFF	TGTGCCAGCAGCTTAGGCGGGCAGGGACCCGAAGCTTTCTTT
few	TRBV12-3/TRBV12-4	TRBJ2-3	.	CASSFKEDTQYF	TGTGCCAGCAGTTTCAAAGAAGATACGCAGTATTTT
.	TRBV6-1	TRBJ2-5	.	CASTRGRQETQYF	TGTGCCAGCACAAGGGGCCGGCAAGAGACCCAGTACTTC
many	TRBV9	TRBJ2-7	TRBD2	CASSSGEGRPYEQYF	TGTGCCAGCAGCTCGGGGGAGGGGCGTCCCTACGAGCAGTACTTC
.	TRBV6-1	TRBJ2-3	.	CASSEDQGSADTQYF	TGTGCCAGCAGTGAAGATCAAGGGAGTGCAGATACGCAGTATTTT
many	TRBV18	TRBJ1-3	.	CASSPKTESSGNTIYF	TGTGCCAGCTCACCTAAGACGGAAAGCTCTGGAAACACCATATATTTT
many	TRBV11-2	TRBJ2-7	TRBD1	CASSFGTGDYEQYF	TGTGCCAGCAGCTTCGGGACAGGGGACTACGAGCAGTACTTC
many	TRBV28	TRBJ2-2	TRBD1	CASILRDRTGELFF	TGTGCCAGCATTCTCCGGGACAGGACCGGGGAGCTGTTTTTT
many	TRBV5-1	TRBJ2-1	TRBD2	CASSLGLAGYYNEQFF	TGCGCCAGCAGCTTGGGACTAGCGGGATACTACAATGAGCAGTTCTTC
many	TRBV5-1	TRBJ2-7	.	CASSWTVDRYEQYF	TGCGCCAGCAGCTGGACAGTCGATCGCTACGAGCAGTACTTC
many	TRBV20-1	TRBJ2-7	.	CSAKGSAGLSYEQYF	TGCAGTGCAAAGGGTAGCGCAGGCCTTTCCTACGAGCAGTACTTC
.	TRBV6-1	TRBJ2-3	TRBD2	CASSVSGGTTDTQYF	TGTGCCAGCAGTGTTAGCGGGGGAACCACAGATACGCAGTATTTT
many	TRBV5-1	TRBJ2-3	.	CASSLMGRPDLDTQYF	TGCGCCAGCAGCTTGATGGGACGACCAGACCTTGATACGCAGTATTTT
many	TRBV2	TRBJ1-1	.	CASSEIKGRTEAFF	TGTGCCAGCAGTGAAATCAAGGGGCGCACTGAAGCTTTCTTT
many	TRBV6-1	TRBJ2-7	.	CATSLSYEQYF	TGTGCCACCTCCCTGAGCTACGAGCAGTACTTC
many	TRBV6-5	TRBJ1-4	.	CASSPSIFGREKLFF	TGTGCCAGCAGTCCTTCGATCTTTGGGCGCGAAAAACTGTTTTTT
few	TRBV29-1	TRBJ1-2	TRBD1	CSARDSLYGYTF	TGCAGCGCTAGGGACAGTCTCTATGGCTACACCTTC
many	TRBV10-3	TRBJ2-3	.	CAIRKGTGPGDTQYF	TGTGCCATCAGGAAGGGGACTGGGCCCGGGGATACGCAGTATTTT
.	TRBV6-5	TRBJ2-2	TRBD2	CASSYRLAGAGELFF	TGTGCCAGCAGTTACAGACTAGCGGGAGCCGGGGAGCTGTTTTTT
.	TRBV6-4	TRBJ2-7	TRBD2	CASSDSGGPLYYEQYF	TGTGCCAGCAGTGACAGCGGGGGGCCCCTCTACTACGAGCAGTACTTC
many	TRBV28	TRBJ2-4	.	CASSSSAKNIQYF	TGTGCCAGCAGTTCCTCAGCCAAAAACATTCAGTACTTC
few	TRBV2	TRBJ2-7	TRBD1	CASSPRTGKGYEQYF	TGTGCCAGCAGTCCAAGGACAGGAAAAGGCTACGAGCAGTACTTC
.	TRBV25-1	TRBJ1-4	.	CASSEGGGGEKLFF	TGTGCCAGCAGTGAAGGTGGGGGGGGCGAAAAACTGTTTTTT
.	TRBV6-1	TRBJ1-5	.	CASSPGFVDQPQHF	TGTGCCAGCAGTCCAGGGTTTGTGGATCAGCCCCAGCATTTT
.	TRBV6-1	TRBJ2-7	TRBD2	CASSEGTSGSYEQYF	TGTGCCAGCAGTGAAGGGACTAGCGGGAGTTACGAGCAGTACTTC
many	TRBV20-1	TRBJ1-5	.	CSAREKTDQPQHF	TGCAGTGCTAGAGAGAAGACAGATCAGCCCCAGCATTTT
many	TRBV9	TRBJ1-6	TRBD1	CASSARDRGRSPLHF	TGTGCCAGCAGCGCCAGGGACAGGGGGAGGTCACCCCTCCACTTT
few	TRBV27	TRBJ2-7	TRBD2	CASTLSGSHYEQYF	TGTGCCAGCACCCTAAGCGGGAGTCACTACGAGCAGTACTTC
many	TRBV9	TRBJ2-7	TRBD2	CASPDSGSPYEQYF	TGTGCCAGCCCCGATAGCGGGTCTCCCTACGAGCAGTACTTC
many	TRBV11-2	TRBJ2-1	TRBD1	CASSFTGGSYNEQFF	TGTGCCAGCAGCTTCACAGGGGGATCCTACAATGAGCAGTTCTTC
few	TRBV11-2	TRBJ1-2	.	CASSLGMSGYTF	TGTGCCAGCAGCTTAGGAATGAGCGGCTACACCTTC
.	TRBV14	TRBJ2-1	.	CASSQGRQKFNNEQFF	TGTGCCAGCAGCCAAGGCAGACAAAAGTTCAACAATGAGCAGTTCTTC
many	TRBV4-3	TRBJ2-3	.	CASSQSGQNTDTQYF	TGCGCCAGCAGCCAAAGTGGACAGAACACAGATACGCAGTATTTT